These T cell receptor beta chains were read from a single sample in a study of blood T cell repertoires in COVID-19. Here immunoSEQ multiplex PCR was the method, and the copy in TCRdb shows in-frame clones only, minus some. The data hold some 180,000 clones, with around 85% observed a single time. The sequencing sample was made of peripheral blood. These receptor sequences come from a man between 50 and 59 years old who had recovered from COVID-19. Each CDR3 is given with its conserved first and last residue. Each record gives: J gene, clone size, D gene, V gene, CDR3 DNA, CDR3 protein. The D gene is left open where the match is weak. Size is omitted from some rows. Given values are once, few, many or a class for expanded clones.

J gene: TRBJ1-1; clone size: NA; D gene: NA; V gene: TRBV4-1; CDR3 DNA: TGCGCCAGCAGCCGGGGACAATTGAACACTGAAGCTTTCTTT; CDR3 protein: CASSRGQLNTEAFF
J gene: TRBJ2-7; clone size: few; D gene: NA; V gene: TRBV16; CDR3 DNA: TGTGCCAGCAGCCCATCGCCGGGGGGCGGGCGAACTAGTGAGCAGTACTTC; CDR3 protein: CASSPSPGGGRTSEQYF
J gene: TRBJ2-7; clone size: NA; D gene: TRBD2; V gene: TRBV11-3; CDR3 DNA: TGTGCCAGCAGCTCGGGAGGTGCCTCCTACGAGCAGTACTTC; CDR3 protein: CASSSGGASYEQYF
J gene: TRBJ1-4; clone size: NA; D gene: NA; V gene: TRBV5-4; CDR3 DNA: TGTGCCAGCAGCCCGGGACAAACGGGCTTTAGTGAAAAACTGTTTTTT; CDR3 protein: CASSPGQTGFSEKLFF
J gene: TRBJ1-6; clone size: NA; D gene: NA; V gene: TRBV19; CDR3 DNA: TGTGCCAGTAGTACTATTTATTCACCCCTCCACTTT; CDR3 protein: CASSTIYSPLHF
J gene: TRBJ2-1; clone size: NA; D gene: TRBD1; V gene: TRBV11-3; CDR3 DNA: TGTGCCAGAGAAGACAGGGGGCTAGCCTACAATGAGCAGTTCTTC; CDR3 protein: CAREDRGLAYNEQFF
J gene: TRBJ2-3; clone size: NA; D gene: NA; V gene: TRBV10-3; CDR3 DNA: TGTGCCATCAGTGAACTCACAGATACGCAGTATTTT; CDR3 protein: CAISELTDTQYF
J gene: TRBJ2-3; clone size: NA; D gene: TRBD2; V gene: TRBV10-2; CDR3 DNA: TGCGCCAGCAGTGCGGGACTAGGGACATTTACGCAGTATTTT; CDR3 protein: CASSAGLGTFTQYF
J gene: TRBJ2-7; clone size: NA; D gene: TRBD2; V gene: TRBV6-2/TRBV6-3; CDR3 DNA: TGTGCCAGCAGTATCACTAGCGGGAGGGCCTACGAGCAGTACTTC; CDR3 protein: CASSITSGRAYEQYF
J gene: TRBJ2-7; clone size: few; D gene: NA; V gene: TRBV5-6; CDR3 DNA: TGTGCCAGCAGCCCTGGGAGTACCCGCTACGAGCAGTACTTC; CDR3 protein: CASSPGSTRYEQYF
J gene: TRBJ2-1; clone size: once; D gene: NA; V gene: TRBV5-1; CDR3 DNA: TGCGCCAGCAGCCGGGACTGGCGCAATGAGCAGTTCTTC; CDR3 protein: CASSRDWRNEQFF
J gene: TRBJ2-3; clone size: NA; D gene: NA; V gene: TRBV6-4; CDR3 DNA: TGTGCCAGCAGTGTCAAACTAGCAACAGATACGCAGTATTTT; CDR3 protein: CASSVKLATDTQYF
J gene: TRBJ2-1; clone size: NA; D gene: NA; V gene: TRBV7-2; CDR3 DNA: TGTGCCAGCAGCTTAAACTCTAATGAGCAGTTCTTC; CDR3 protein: CASSLNSNEQFF
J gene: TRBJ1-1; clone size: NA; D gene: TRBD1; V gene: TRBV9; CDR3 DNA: TGTGCCAGCTCGACAGGGATGACCACTGAAGCTTTCTTT; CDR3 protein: CASSTGMTTEAFF
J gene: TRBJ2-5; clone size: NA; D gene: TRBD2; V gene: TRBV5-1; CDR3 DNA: TGCGCCAGCAGCTTGGCCTTTGGGACTAGCGGCCAAGAGACCCAGTACTTC; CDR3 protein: CASSLAFGTSGQETQYF
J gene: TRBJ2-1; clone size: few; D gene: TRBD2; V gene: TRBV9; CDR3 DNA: TGTGCCAGCAGCGGTAGGGGATCGGGAGGTATCAATGAGCAGTTCTTC; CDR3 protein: CASSGRGSGGINEQFF
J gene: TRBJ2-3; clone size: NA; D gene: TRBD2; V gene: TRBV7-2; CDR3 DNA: TGTGCCAGCAGACCCTGGACTAGCGGGAGGGGGAGCACAGATACGCAGTATTTT; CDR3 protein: CASRPWTSGRGSTDTQYF
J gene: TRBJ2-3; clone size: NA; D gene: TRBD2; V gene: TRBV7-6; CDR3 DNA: TGTGCCAGCAGCTTCACAGCGGGGCAGGCAAGAGATACGCAGTATTTT; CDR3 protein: CASSFTAGQARDTQYF
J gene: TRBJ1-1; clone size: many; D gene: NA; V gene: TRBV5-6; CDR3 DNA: TGTGCCAGCAGCTTTGGGGGCGCGAGCACTGAAGCTTTCTTT; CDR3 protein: CASSFGGASTEAFF
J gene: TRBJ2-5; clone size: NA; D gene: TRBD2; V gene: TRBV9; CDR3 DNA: TGTGCCAGCAGCCCGGGACTAGCGGGAGTTGAGACCCAGTACTTC; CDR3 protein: CASSPGLAGVETQYF
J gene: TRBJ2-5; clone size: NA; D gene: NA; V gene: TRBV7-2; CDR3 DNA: TGTGCCAGCAGCTTAGTCAGCGGACCGGAGACCCAGTACTTC; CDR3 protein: CASSLVSGPETQYF
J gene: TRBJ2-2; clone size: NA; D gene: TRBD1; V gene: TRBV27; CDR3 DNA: TGTGCCAGCAGTTTATCTCCGGACAGGGTTTATACCGGGGAGCTGTTTTTT; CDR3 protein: CASSLSPDRVYTGELFF
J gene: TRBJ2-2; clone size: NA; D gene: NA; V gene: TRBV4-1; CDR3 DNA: TGCGCCAGCAGCCAGGCGGGACTCACCGGGGAGCTGTTTTTT; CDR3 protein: CASSQAGLTGELFF
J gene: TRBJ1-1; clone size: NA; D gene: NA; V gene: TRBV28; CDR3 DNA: TGTGCCAGCAGTCCATATACGCAATCTCAGGGTTTCTTT; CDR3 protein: CASSPYTQSQGFF
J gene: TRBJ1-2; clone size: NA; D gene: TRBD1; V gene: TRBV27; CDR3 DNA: TGTGCCAGCAGTCTACAGGGGAACTATGGCTACACCTTC; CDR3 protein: CASSLQGNYGYTF
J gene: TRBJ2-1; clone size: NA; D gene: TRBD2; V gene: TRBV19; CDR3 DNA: TGTGCCAGTAGGGGTCTAGCGGGAGTCTCTGAGCAGTTCTTC; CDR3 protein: CASRGLAGVSEQFF
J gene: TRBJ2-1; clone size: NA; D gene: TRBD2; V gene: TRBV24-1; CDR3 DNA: TGTGCCACCAGTGCCCATAGCGGGAGTAGTGACAATGAGCAGTTCTTC; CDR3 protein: CATSAHSGSSDNEQFF
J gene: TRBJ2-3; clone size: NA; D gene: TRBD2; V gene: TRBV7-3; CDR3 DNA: TGTGCCAGCAGCTTAACGGGACTAGCGGGAGCTAGCACAGATACGCAGTATTTT; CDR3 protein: CASSLTGLAGASTDTQYF
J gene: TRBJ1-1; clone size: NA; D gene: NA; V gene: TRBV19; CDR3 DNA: TGTGCCAGTAGTATGATCAGGGGATCGACCGGCAGGGATGAAGCTTTCTTT; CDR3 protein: CASSMIRGSTGRDEAFF
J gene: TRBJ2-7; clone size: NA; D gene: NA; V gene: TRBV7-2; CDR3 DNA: TGTGCCAGCAGCCCTAGTGGCCAGAGCTACGAGCAGTACTTC; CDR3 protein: CASSPSGQSYEQYF
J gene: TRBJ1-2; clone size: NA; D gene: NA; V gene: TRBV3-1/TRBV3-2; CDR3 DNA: TGTGCCAGCAGCCAACTTAATAACTATGGCTACACCTTC; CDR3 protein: CASSQLNNYGYTF
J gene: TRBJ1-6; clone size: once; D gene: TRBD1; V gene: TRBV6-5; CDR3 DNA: TGTGCCAGCAGGGAGGGGGCTTGGGAAAATTCACCCCTCCACTTT; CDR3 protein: CASREGAWENSPLHF
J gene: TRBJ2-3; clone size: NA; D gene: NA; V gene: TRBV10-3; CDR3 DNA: TGTGCCATCATTTGGGGTGAGGAGGACAGATACGCTGTAAAGAGCACAGATACGCAGTATTTT; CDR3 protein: CAIIWGEEDRYAVKSTDTQYF
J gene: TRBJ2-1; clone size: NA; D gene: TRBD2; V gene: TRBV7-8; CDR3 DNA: TGTGCCAGCAGCCGATGGACTAGTCGTGGCAATGAGCAGTTCTTC; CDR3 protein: CASSRWTSRGNEQFF
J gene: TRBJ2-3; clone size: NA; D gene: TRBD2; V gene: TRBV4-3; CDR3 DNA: TGCGCCAGCAGCCTTAGCGGGAGATATGATACGCAGTATTTT; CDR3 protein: CASSLSGRYDTQYF
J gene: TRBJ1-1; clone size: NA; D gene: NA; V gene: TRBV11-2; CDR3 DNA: TGTGCCAGCAGCTTAGGGGGGGGTGTCGGAGCTTTCTTT; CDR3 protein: CASSLGGGVGAFF
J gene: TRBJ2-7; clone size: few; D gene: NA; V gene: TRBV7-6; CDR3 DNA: TGTGCCAGCAGCTTAGCGTCTACTAGTTCGGTTAACGAGCAGTACTTC; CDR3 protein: CASSLASTSSVNEQYF
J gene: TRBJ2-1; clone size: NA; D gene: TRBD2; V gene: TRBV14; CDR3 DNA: TGTGCCAGCAGCCAAGACCTGGGACTAGCGGAGTCCAAGCGGTTCTTC; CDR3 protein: CASSQDLGLAESKRFF